This T cell receptor (beta chain) was identified during a study of cytomegalovirus exposure and HLA in healthy donors (TCRdb year 2017). Notes on the research overall: In an earlier analysis of approximately 500 of the donors, 276 Gb of sequence data and about 110 million unique TCR beta sequences from about 190 million T cells were reported. An early release that covered some 630 HLA-typed donors contained approximately 290 gigabases of sequencing data and around 85 million unique TCR sequences. The genetic ancestry cluster associated with self-reported Caucasian donors included over 80% of the approximately 430 genotyped donors. The study aimed to test whether cataloging public T cell receptors could reveal signatures of past pathogen exposure. Using immunosequencing, the study profiled T cell repertoires from 500 to 800 subjects and related those repertoires to cytomegalovirus serostatus. A separate validation cohort of about 110 different subjects was used in addition to the 666-subject first cohort. To predict cytomegalovirus infection status, the study brought together high-throughput TCR immunosequencing, statistical association of individual TCRs with disease status, and machine learning. To study patterns of TCR occurrence, a later analysis re-analyzed previously published TCR beta repertoires from hundreds of donors and added high-resolution HLA genotyping. The later analysis used no new phenotypic data to find candidate immune exposures, relying instead on TCR beta sequences and their occurrence across donors. An earlier analysis of roughly 600 of the donors used high-throughput TCR beta sequencing to judge whether each TCR beta V gene segment behaved as functional or pseudogenic. Alongside the repertoire data, information on donor age, sex, ethnicity and CMV serostatus was compiled. A later genetic analysis used genome-wide SNP genotypes for about 65% of the 666 donors, treating that subset as a discovery cohort. Every repertoire in the discovery cohort had been generated on one and the same sequencing platform. HLA typing covered class I and class II loci at four-digit resolution. The number of typed donors differed by locus: roughly 629-640 for A, B, C, DRB1 and DQB1; approximately 540 for DQA1; about 600 for DPA1; and roughly 470 for DPB1. Because of strong linkage in the cohort, roughly five DR-DQ haplotypes were treated as single units for association and clustering. Across approximately 420 genotyped donors of the cohort, an average of about 200,000 unique TCR beta nucleotide sequences per donor were sequenced, and 15% to 20% of those sequences were non-productive. The paper's findings and limits, for the study overall: A further reported finding was that TCR beta sequences accurately predicted the HLA-A and HLA-B alleles for most subjects in the first cohort. In vitro tests confirmed that a few of the cytomegalovirus-associated TCR beta chains recognize cytomegalovirus antigens. Compared with equally common non-associated chains, HLA-associated TCR beta chains in a later analysis were more clonally expanded and had lower generation probabilities. The authors suggested that the approach could potentially be generalized to other disease states and immunological phenotypes. An association between a missense DCLRE1C variant and V-gene and J-gene trimming of TCR beta chains was found in a later genetic analysis and replicated in an independent cohort. When HLA alleles, especially DR and DQ, strongly co-occurred, attributing TCR associations to individual alleles was difficult. A cluster of highly shared sequence variants was judged likely to be a technical artifact of the sequencing pipeline. Linkage disequilibrium might explain the correlated functional status among segregating V segments, but an unknown experimental factor could not be excluded. A later analysis associated some 17,000 TCR beta sequences with specific HLA alleles at a false discovery rate of 0.05. CMV serostatus was the only immune exposure information available for the cohort. Most TCR sequences were seen in very few donors, while some public TCRs were found in many individuals. An earlier analysis of some 590 of the donors showed that most TCR beta V segments appeared in productive rearrangements either about 90% or about 30% of the time, which broadly matched IMGT annotations. Compared with the roughly 600-donor mean, donors in an Asian-associated ancestry cluster had fewer N-insertions in productive TCRs, according to a later genetic analysis. In a later analysis, TCR association rates were found to vary across HLA loci, with the most associated TCRs seen for DRB1 alleles and the fewest for HLA-C alleles. Because some donors lacked HLA typing at each locus, the association tests relied only on the typed subset. Because counts were too low, seventeen rarely observed V segments, including chromosome 9 orphons, were left out of the earlier analysis of a few hundred of the donors. The presence/absence analyses assumed that sequencing depth was roughly uniform across donors, and that assumption may not be true. Cytomegalovirus status was reported to be diagnosed by the classifier with high specificity and sensitivity in both the original and validation cohorts. The 87-base-pair reads could not distinguish some IMGT-functional V segments, including TRBV6-2 and TRBV6-3, so those segments were excluded. According to a later analysis, most CMV-associated TCR beta chains appeared to be HLA-restricted, and the HLA associations seemed to be driven largely by CMV exposure. This cohort had only TCR beta chains sequenced, and the lack of alpha or paired-chain data limited which features could be detected. Several of the top co-occurrence clusters appeared to be linked to parvovirus B19, influenza, CMV and Epstein-Barr virus, according to a later analysis. A total of fewer than 200 TCR beta chains were listed by the study as associated with cytomegalovirus.

Concerning this clone itself: It lacks a known antigen. Base quality data are lacking; no much larger clone is found one base away.

Including cysteine and phenylalanine, the CDR3 has 13 amino acids. Just CDR3 DNA is preserved here, 39 bases in frame from base 1. The germline ends are 14 bases apart after V is trimmed by 4 bases and J by 10 bases. CDR1 and CDR2 are read off the germline V gene as WSHSY and SAAADI. In total, just over 650 healthy bone marrow donors made up the cohort. All cohort members were sampled while nominally healthy, although unrecorded immune exposures were likely present. The donor was CMV seronegative and belonged to the group of 352 seronegative cohort members. Every donor gave a peripheral blood sample, and the peripheral blood mononuclear cells from that sample were used for TCR beta sequencing. Genomic DNA extraction from the blood cell samples was performed with the Qiagen DNeasy Blood Extraction Kit. Library generation was performed with the immunoSEQ multiplex PCR assay. The multiplex PCR relied on a mix of 60 forward primers for TCR Vbeta segments and 13 reverse primers for TCR Jbeta segments. The CDR3 region of rearranged TCR beta genes was amplified from genomic DNA with a multiplex PCR assay. Amplified TCR beta libraries were sequenced as 87-base-pair reads on the Illumina HiSeq System. Concerning the study's data processing: In a later analysis, roughly 80 million unique TCR beta chains were counted across the 650 to 750 repertoires, and roughly 10 million of these chains were shared by at least two donors. A nearest-neighbor algorithm error-corrected the raw reads and collapsed the reads into unique sequences, merging closely related sequences to remove PCR and sequencing errors. CDR3 sequences were aligned to IMGT reference sequences to assign V, D and J gene segments. For a sequence to be retained, at least a six-nucleotide match to both a V gene segment and a J gene segment was required. Rearrangements were classified as productive when the CDR3 lacked stop codons and remained in frame with V and J, and all other rearrangements were classified as non-productive. CDR3 was defined by IMGT convention, running from the second conserved V-encoded cysteine to the conserved J-encoded phenylalanine. In an earlier analysis of 500 to 650 of the donors, sequences lacking an unambiguous match to a single V gene segment were excluded. An earlier analysis of several hundred of the donors called V segments functional above 56.7% productive rearrangements and segregating when the between-donor standard deviation exceeded 5%. A statistical classification framework was developed to diagnose cytomegalovirus status using the catalog of TCR beta chain sequences. In a later analysis, V and J genes were assigned by comparing TCR nucleotide sequences against IMGT/GENE-DB human TR gene sequences. A later analysis assigned CDR3 sequences and most-parsimonious VDJ recombination scenarios with the TCRdist pipeline. In a later analysis, each TCR beta chain was defined by its CDR3 amino acid sequence together with its V-gene family, and reads lacking a unique V-gene family were excluded. As a way to deal with suspected cross-contamination and a sequencing artifact, a later analysis dropped 640 or so nucleotide sequences that were highly shared and had low generation probability. For each public chain, a later analysis derived a clonal expansion index from normalized ranks of inferred template counts within each repertoire. In a later analysis, generation probabilities were computed with a VDJ recombination model fitted to out-of-frame rearrangements, and the resulting probabilities were checked against IGoR. In a later analysis, TCR-TCR, TCR-HLA and TCR-CMV co-occurrence was scored with hypergeometric tests, and a repertoire-size bias correction was applied to TCR pairs. A later analysis estimated false discovery rates by permuting HLA or CMV assignments 20 times. In a later analysis, co-occurring TCRs were grouped using DBSCAN, and TCRdist sequence similarity was added for clustering within HLA-allele-positive subsets. Repertoires with fewer than 30,000 or more than 120,000 public chains, plus five repertoires with anomalous nucleotide sharing, were excluded from co-occurrence clustering. TCRdb stores this immuneACCESS table with in-frame sequences only. Part of the clones is absent; in the studies checked, under half of the shortfall reflects unresolved V genes, and no reason is known for the rest. V and J calls and clone size are those listed in that table; D and trimming were worked out from the DNA. Across this sample there are approximately 270,000 clones, with about 80% seen only once. Of the sample, about 0.28% falls within the top ten clones.

Recombination joined TRBV10-2 with TRBJ2-1; perhaps TRBD2 is the D gene, with 5 bases matching. Sequenced material: PBMCs. The TCR comes from a girl aged 2 to 10 in good health and CMV-seronegative. The nucleotide sequence is given as TGCGCCAGCAGTGCCGGACTTTCCCTAGAGCAGTTCTTC. The resulting protein is CASSAGLSLEQFF.